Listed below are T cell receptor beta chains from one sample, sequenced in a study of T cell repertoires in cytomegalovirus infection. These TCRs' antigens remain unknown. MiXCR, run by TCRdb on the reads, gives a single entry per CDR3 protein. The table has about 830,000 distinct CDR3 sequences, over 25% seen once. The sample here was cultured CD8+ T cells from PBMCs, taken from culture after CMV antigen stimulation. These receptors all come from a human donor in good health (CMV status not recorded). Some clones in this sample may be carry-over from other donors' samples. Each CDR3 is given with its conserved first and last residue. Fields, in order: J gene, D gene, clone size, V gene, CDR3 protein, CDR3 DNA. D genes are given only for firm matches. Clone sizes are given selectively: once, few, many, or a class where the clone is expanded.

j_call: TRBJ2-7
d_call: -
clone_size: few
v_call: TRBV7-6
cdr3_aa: CASSLGGKEQYF
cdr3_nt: TGTGCCAGCAGCTTAGGGGGAAAAGAGCAGTACTTC

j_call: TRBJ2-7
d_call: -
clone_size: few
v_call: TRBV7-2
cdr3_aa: CASSLVPASDIYEQYF
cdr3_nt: TGTGCCAGCAGCTTAGTTCCGGCCTCCGACATCTACGAGCAGTACTTC

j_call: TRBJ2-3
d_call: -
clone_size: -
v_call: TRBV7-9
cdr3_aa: CASSSRDADGDTQYF
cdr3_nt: TGTGCCAGCAGCTCCCGGGACGCCGATGGCGATACGCAGTATTTT

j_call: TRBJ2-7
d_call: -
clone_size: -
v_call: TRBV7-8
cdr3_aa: CASSFGGTVYEQYF
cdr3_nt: TGTGCCAGCAGCTTCGGCGGGACAGTATACGAGCAGTACTTC

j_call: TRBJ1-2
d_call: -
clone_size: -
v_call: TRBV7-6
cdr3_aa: CASSLLPLGPGLGGYTF
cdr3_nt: TGTGCCAGCAGCTTATTGCCGTTGGGACCAGGGTTGGGTGGCTACACCTTC

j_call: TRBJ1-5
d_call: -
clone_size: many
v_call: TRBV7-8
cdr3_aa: CASSNRHPNQPQHF
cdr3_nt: TGTGCCAGCAGCAATCGACACCCCAATCAGCCCCAGCATTTT

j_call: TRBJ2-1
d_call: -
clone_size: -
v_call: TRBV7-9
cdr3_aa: CASSTTGTGNNEQFF
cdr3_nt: TGTGCCAGCAGCACCACAGGGACCGGAAACAATGAGCAGTTCTTC

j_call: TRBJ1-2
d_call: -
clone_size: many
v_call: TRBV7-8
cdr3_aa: CASSPRDPRVHGYTF
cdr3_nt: TGTGCCAGCAGCCCTCGTGACCCCAGGGTCCATGGCTACACCTTC

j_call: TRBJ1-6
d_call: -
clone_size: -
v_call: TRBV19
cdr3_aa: CASSPKGAYSPLHF
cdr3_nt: TGTGCCAGTAGTCCTAAAGGGGCTTATTCACCCCTCCACTTT

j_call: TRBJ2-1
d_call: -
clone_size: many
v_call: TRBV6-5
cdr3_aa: CASSLIASSYNEQFF
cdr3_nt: TGTGCCAGCAGTCTCATAGCGAGCTCCTACAATGAGCAGTTCTTC

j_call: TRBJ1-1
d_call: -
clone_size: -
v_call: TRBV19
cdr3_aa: CASSLDPFGMNTEAFF
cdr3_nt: TGTGCCAGTAGTCTGGACCCATTTGGTATGAACACTGAAGCTTTCTTT

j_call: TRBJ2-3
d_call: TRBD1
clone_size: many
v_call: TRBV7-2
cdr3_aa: CASSLLQGLRTDTQYF
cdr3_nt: TGTGCCAGCAGCTTATTACAGGGGCTCAGGACAGATACGCAGTATTTT

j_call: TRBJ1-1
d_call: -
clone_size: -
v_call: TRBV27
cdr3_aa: CASHDGFMNTEAFF
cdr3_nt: TGTGCCAGCCACGATGGGTTCATGAACACTGAAGCTTTCTTT

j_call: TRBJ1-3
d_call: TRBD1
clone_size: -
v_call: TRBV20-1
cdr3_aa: CSAPTGGFGNTIYF
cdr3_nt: TGCAGTGCCCCGACAGGGGGCTTTGGAAACACCATATATTTT

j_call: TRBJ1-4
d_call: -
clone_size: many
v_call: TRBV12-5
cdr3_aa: CASGLVFIPHPSGAREKLFF
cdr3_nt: TGTGCTAGTGGTTTGGTATTCATCCCCCATCCAAGTGGGGCTCGGGAAAAACTGTTTTTT

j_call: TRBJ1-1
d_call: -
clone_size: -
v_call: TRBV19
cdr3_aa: CASSARTNHPMNTEAFF
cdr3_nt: TGTGCCAGTAGTGCCAGGACGAACCACCCCATGAACACTGAAGCTTTCTTT

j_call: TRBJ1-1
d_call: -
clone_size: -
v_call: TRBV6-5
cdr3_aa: CASSYSGGLAEAFF
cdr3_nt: TGTGCCAGCAGTTACTCCGGGGGGCTCGCTGAAGCTTTCTTT

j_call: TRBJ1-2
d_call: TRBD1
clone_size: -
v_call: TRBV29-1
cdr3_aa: CGVGGQLYGYTF
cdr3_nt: TGCGGCGTGGGGGGACAGCTCTATGGCTACACCTTC

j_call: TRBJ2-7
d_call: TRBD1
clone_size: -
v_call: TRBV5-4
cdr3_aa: CASSTGQGGEQYF
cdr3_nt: TGTGCCAGCAGTACCGGACAGGGGGGGGAGCAGTACTTC

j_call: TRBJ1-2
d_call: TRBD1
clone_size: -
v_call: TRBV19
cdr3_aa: CASSRKDREFIHGYTF
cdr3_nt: TGTGCCAGTAGCCGGAAGGACAGGGAATTTATCCATGGCTACACCTTC

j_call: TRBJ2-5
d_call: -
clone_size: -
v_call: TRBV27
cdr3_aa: CASTAIGGLGTQYF
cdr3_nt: TGTGCCAGCACCGCAATCGGGGGGCTTGGGACCCAGTACTTC

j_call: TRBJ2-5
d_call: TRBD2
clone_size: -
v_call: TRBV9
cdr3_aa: CASSSGLAGGPGETQYF
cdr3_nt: TGTGCCAGCAGCTCCGGACTAGCGGGGGGGCCTGGGGAGACCCAGTACTTC

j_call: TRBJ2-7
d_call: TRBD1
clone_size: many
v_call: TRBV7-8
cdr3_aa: CASSWTGGNYEQYF
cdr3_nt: TGTGCCAGCAGTTGGACAGGGGGCAACTACGAGCAGTACTTC

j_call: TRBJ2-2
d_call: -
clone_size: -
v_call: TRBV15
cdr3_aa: CATSRDSSRYRPTGELFF
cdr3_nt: TGTGCCACCAGCAGAGATTCTAGCAGATACAGACCCACCGGGGAGCTGTTTTTT

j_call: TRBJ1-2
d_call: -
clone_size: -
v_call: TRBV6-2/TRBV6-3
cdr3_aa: CASSRQVTRYGYTF
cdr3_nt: TGTGCCAGCAGTCGACAGGTTACTCGGTATGGCTACACCTTC

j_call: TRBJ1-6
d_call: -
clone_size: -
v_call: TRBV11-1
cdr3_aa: CASSPLRPANNSPLHF
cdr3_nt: TGTGCCAGCAGCCCGCTGCGGCCAGCTAATAATTCACCCCTCCACTTT

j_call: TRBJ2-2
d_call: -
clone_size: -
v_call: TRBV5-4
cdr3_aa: CASSLTGNGGVLFF
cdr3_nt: TGTGCCAGCAGCTTAACTGGCAACGGCGGGGTGCTGTTTTTT

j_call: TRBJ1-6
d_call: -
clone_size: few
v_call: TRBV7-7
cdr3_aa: CASSLPDKKNSPLHF
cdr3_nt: TGTGCTAGCAGCTTGCCAGACAAGAAAAATTCACCCCTCCACTTT

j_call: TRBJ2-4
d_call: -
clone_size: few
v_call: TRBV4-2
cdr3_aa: CASSQDLAEAKNIQYF
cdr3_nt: TGTGCCAGCAGCCAAGATCTGGCGGAGGCCAAAAACATTCAGTACTTC

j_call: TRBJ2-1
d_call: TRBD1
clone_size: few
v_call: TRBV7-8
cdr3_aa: CASSAVQGNYNEQFF
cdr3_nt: TGTGCCAGCAGCGCCGTACAGGGGAATTACAATGAGCAGTTCTTC

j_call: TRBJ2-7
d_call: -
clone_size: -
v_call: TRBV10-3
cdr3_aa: CATRTNEQYF
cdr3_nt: TGTGCCACTAGGACGAACGAGCAGTACTTC

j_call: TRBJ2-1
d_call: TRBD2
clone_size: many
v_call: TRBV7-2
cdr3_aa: CASSPKRAGGSKNEQFF
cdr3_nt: TGTGCCAGCAGCCCTAAGAGGGCGGGGGGGTCGAAAAATGAGCAGTTCTTC

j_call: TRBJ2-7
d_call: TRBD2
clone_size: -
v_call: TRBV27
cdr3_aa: CASSHLATGLAGSYEQYF
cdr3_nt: TGTGCCAGCAGCCACCTGGCGACGGGACTAGCGGGGTCCTACGAGCAGTACTTC

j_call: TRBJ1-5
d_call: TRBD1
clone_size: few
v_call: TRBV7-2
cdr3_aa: CASSHPPEDRGHQPQHF
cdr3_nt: TGTGCCAGCAGCCACCCCCCCGAGGACAGGGGTCATCAGCCCCAGCATTTT

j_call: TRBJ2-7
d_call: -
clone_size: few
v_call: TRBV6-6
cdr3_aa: CASSYRQVDYEQYF
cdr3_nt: TGTGCCAGCAGTTACAGACAGGTAGACTACGAGCAGTACTTC

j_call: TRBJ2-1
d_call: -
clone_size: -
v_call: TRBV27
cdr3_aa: CASSLRVVDEQFF
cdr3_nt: TGTGCCAGCAGTTTAAGGGTCGTCGATGAGCAGTTCTTC

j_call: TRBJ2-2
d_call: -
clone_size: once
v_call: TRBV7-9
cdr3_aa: CAGSQQGIANTGELFF
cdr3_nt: TGTGCCGGCAGCCAACAGGGTATTGCGAACACCGGGGAGCTGTTTTTT

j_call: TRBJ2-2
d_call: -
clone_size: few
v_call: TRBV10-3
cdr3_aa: CAISDKGTGELFF
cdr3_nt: TGTGCCATCAGTGATAAAGGCACCGGGGAGCTGTTTTTT

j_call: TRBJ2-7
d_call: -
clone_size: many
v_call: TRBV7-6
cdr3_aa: CASSRGSEQYF
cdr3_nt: TGTGCCAGCAGCCGTGGGTCCGAGCAGTACTTC

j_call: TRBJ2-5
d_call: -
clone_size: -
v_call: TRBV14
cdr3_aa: CASSFDRRKTQYF
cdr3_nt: TGTGCCAGCAGCTTCGACAGGAGAAAGACCCAGTACTTC

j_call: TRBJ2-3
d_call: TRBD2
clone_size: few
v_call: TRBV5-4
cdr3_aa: CASSLELAGAIDTQYF
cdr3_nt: TGTGCCAGCAGCTTGGAGCTAGCGGGGGCGATAGATACGCAGTATTTT

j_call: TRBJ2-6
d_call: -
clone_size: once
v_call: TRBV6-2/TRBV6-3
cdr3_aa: CASSYSGPGWANVLTF
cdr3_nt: TGTGCCAGCAGTTATTCAGGTCCCGGGTGGGCCAACGTCCTGACTTTC